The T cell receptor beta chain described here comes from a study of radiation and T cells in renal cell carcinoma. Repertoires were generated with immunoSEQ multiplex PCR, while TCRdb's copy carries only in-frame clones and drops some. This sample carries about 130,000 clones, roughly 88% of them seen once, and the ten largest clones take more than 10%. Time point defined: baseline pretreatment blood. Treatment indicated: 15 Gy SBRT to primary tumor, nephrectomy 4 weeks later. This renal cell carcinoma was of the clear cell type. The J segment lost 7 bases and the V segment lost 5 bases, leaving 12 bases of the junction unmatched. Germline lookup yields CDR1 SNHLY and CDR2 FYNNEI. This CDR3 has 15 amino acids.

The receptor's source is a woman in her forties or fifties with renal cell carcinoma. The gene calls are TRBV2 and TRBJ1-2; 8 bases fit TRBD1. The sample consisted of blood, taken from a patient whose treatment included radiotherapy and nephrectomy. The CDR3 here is CASSFSGTGASGYTF. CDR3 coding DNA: TGTGCCAGCAGTTTTTCTGGGACAGGAGCATCTGGCTACACCTTC.